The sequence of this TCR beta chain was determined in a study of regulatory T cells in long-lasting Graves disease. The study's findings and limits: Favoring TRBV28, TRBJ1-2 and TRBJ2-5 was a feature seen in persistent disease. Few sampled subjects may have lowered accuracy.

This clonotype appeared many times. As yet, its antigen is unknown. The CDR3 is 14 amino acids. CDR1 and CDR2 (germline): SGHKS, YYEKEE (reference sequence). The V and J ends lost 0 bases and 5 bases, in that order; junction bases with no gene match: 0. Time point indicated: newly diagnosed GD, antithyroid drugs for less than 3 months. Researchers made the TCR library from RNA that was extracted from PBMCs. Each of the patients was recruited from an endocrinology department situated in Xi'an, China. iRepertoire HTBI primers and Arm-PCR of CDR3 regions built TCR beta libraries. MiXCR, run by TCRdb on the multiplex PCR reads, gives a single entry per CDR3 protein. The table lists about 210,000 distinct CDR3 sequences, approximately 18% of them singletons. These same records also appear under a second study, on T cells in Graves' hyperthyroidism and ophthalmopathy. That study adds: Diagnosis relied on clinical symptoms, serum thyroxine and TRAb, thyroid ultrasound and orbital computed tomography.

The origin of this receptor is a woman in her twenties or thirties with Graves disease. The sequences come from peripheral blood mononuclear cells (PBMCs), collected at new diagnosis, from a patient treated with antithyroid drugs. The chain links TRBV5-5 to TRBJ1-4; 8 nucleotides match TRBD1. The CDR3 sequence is CASSLGQGNEKLFF. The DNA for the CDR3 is TGTGCCAGCAGCTTGGGACAGGGGAATGAAAAACTGTTTTTT.